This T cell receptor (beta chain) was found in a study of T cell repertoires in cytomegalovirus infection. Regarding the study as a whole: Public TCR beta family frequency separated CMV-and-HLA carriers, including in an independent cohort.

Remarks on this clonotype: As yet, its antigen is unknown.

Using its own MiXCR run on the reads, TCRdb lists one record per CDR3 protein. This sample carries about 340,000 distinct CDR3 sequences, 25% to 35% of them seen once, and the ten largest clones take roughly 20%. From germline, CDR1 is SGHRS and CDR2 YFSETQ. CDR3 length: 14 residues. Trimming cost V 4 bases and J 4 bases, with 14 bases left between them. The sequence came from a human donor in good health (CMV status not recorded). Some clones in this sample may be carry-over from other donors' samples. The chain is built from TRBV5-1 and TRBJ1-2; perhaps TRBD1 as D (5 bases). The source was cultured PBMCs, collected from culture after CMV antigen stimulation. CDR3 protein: CASSGRGSGYGYTF. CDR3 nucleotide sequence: TGCGCCAGCAGCGGCCGGGGCTCAGGCTATGGCTACACCTTC. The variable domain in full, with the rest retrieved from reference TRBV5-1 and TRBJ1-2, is KAGVTQTPRYLIKTRGQQVTLSCSPISGHRSVSWYQQTPGQGLQFLFEYFSETQRNKGNFPGRFSGRQFSNSRSEMNVSTLELGDSALYLCASSGRGSGYGYTFGSGTRLTVV.